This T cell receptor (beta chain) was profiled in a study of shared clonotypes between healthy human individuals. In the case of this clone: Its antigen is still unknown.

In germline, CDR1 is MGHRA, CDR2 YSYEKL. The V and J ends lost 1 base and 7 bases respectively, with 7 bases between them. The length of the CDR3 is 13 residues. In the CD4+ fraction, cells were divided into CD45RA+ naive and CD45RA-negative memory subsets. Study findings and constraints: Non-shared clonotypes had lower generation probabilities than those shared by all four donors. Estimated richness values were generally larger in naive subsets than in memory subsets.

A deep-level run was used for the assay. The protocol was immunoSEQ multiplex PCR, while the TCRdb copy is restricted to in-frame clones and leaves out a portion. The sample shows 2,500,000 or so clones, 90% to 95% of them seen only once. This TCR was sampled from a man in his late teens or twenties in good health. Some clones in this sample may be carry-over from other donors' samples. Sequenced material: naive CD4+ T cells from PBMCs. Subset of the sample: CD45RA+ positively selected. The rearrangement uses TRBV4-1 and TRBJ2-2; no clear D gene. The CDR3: CASSQVNGGELFF. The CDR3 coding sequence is TGCGCCAGCAGCCAAGTGAACGGCGGGGAGCTGTTTTTT.